The present entry profiles one T cell receptor (beta chain) with its context. The clone's antigen remains unknown. Qualities for individual bases were not recorded, and no much larger clone is one base off. TCRbeta CDR3 regions were amplified from genomic DNA using the immunoSEQ Assay, a bias-controlled multiplex PCR. The authors processed their data as follows. Nucleated cell counts per sample were estimated from amplification of reference gene primers within the assay. To quantify the absolute abundance of each unique TCRbeta CDR3 rearrangement, sequence reads were collapsed and filtered. For each sample, productive Simpson clonality was calculated as the square root of Simpson's diversity index across productive rearrangements. This immuneACCESS table, as held by TCRdb, lists in-frame sequences with V and J called but not all clones. Of the missing ones, under half trace to an unresolved V gene in checked studies; the others have no known cause. Clonal size and the V and J genes are those of that table, whereas D and trimming came from the DNA. The sample profile shows 180,000 or so clones; about four fifths of them were found once. The leading ten clones occupy about 3.5% of the sample.

The data derive from a study of blood T cell repertoires in COVID-19 (dated by TCRdb to the early 2020s). Broadly, across the study: The collaborator samples originated in the United States, Italy and Spain and spanned the acute and convalescent phases of COVID-19. Where HLA class I and class II types were available, the types were taken from metadata supplied by the sample provider, not from assay-based typing. Sample metadata almost always included a de-identified subject ID, COVID-19 status, age in years and sex. The material from the prospective study consisted of cDNA or gDNA derived from T cells, B-cell-depleted T cells, or PBMCs. Subjects who had been exposed to COVID-19, were actively infected with it, or had recovered from it provided the deeply sampled blood TCRbeta repertoires that made up the dataset. The repertoires were released in a freely available public database meant as a resource for research on the immune response to SARS-CoV-2. The samples were drawn from the first 160 participants of the ongoing ImmuneRACE study and from 950 to 1,500 subjects provided by 6 global collaborators. The paper's findings and limits, for the study overall: The amount of clinical and demographic metadata varied by source and participant and was provided uncurated.

Participants in the prospective study were aged about 18 to 100 years, lived in about two dozen United States geographic areas, and enrolled through a virtual design. Cohort assignment in the prospective study relied on participant-reported clinical history from a screening survey and a study questionnaire. In the prospective study, whole blood, serum and a nasopharyngeal or oropharyngeal swab were collected from each participant by mobile phlebotomists. Over an approximately 2-month period, participants in the prospective study had the option of providing additional blood draws and questionnaires. Prospective study blood samples were shipped either frozen or at room temperature before DNA extraction. The specimen sequenced was PBMCs or T cells enriched from blood (not recorded which). This clonotype was sampled from a woman between 50 and 59 years old in a cohort exposed to, infected with or recovered from COVID-19 (not recorded which).

The CDR3 protein is CSVNTQGRGTSYEQYF. The DNA sequence is given as TGCAGCGTTAACACCCAGGGGCGCGGAACATCCTACGAGCAGTACTTC. Rearrangement joined TRBV29-1 to TRBJ2-7; TRBD1 might be the D gene, on 6 matching bases. Taken from the germline V gene, the CDR1 and CDR2 loops are SQVTM and ANQGSEA. V loses 5 bases, J loses 1 base, and the germline ends lie 21 bases apart. The CDR3 covers 16 residues, taking in both the cysteine and the phenylalanine. The kept DNA is CDR3 alone, 48 bases in frame from the first base.